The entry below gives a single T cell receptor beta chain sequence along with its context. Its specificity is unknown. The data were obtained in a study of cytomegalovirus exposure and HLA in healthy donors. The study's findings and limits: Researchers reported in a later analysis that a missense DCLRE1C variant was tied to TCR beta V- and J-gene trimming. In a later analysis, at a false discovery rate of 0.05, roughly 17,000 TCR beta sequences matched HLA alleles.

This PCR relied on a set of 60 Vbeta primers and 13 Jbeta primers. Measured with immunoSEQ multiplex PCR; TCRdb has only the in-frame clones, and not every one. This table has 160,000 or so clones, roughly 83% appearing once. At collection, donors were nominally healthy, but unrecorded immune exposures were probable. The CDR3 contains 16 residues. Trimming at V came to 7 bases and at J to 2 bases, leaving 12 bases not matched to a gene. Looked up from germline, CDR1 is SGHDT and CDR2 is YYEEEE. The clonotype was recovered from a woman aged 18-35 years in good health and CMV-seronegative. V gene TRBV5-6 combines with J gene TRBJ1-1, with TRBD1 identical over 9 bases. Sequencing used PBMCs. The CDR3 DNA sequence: TGTGCCAGCTCCCGCCGGATGGGACAGGGTAACACTGAAGCTTTCTTT. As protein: CASSRRMGQGNTEAFF. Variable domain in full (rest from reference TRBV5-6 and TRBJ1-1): DAGVTQSPTHLIKTRGQQVTLRCSPKSGHDTVSWYQQALGQGPQFIFQYYEEEERQRGNFPDRFSGHQFPNYSSELNVNALLLGDSALYLCASSRRMGQGNTEAFFGQGTRLTVV.